The rows below give T cell receptor beta chains drawn from one sample of a study of T cell repertoires in cytomegalovirus infection. No antigen has been identified for these receptors. TCRdb fed the reads into MiXCR, producing one record per CDR3 protein. The sample shows fewer than 1,000,000 distinct CDR3 sequences, under 40% of them seen only once. Sequenced here: cultured CD8+ T cells from PBMCs, sampled from culture after CMV antigen stimulation. These receptors came from a human donor in good health (CMV status not recorded). Some clones in this sample may be carry-over from other donors' samples. Both conserved end residues are part of each CDR3. Fields, in order: J gene, D gene, clone size, V gene, CDR3 protein, CDR3 DNA. A D gene is named only where the DNA matches it firmly. Clone size appears in some rows only: once, few, many, or a class for an expanded clone.

TRBJ1-6 TRBD1 . TRBV12-3/TRBV12-4 CASTEEDRDHSPLHF TGTGCCAGCACCGAGGAGGACAGGGACCATTCACCCCTCCACTTT
TRBJ1-5 . . TRBV5-5 CASSLFVGLHQPQHF TGTGCCAGCAGCTTATTTGTAGGGCTCCATCAGCCCCAGCATTTT
TRBJ2-1 TRBD1 . TRBV14 CASSTGGLSSYNEQFF TGTGCCAGCAGCACAGGGGGCCTCAGCTCCTACAATGAGCAGTTCTTC
TRBJ2-3 TRBD2 . TRBV7-2 CASTGLAGGQDTQYF TGTGCCAGCACAGGACTAGCGGGGGGGCAAGATACGCAGTATTTT
TRBJ1-1 . few TRBV7-8 CASSPSLGANTEAFF TGTGCCAGCAGCCCCTCTTTGGGGGCGAACACTGAAGCTTTCTTT
TRBJ1-5 . . TRBV20-1 CSARARGVLGNQPQHF TGCAGTGCTAGAGCCAGGGGCGTGTTGGGAAATCAGCCCCAGCATTTT
TRBJ1-5 TRBD1 few TRBV6-2/TRBV6-3 CASSYWDRGNQPQHF TGTGCCAGCAGTTACTGGGACAGGGGCAATCAGCCCCAGCATTTT
TRBJ2-5 . many TRBV7-2 CASSAPRVYQETQYF TGTGCCAGCAGCGCTCCCCGGGTGTACCAAGAGACCCAGTACTTC
TRBJ2-1 . . TRBV9 CASSVEWQSLDNEQFF TGTGCCAGCAGCGTAGAATGGCAGTCGCTCGACAATGAGCAGTTCTTC
TRBJ2-3 . . TRBV10-3 CAISESRVDTQYF TGTGCCATCAGTGAGTCACGGGTGGATACGCAGTATTTT
TRBJ1-5 . many TRBV7-2 CASSLSGYQHF TGTGCCAGCAGCTTAAGCGGGTATCAGCATTTT
TRBJ1-1 . few TRBV7-6 CASSSETGNTEAFF TGTGCCAGCAGCTCAGAGACGGGGAACACTGAAGCTTTCTTT
TRBJ2-3 TRBD2 many TRBV7-9 CASSLDRAGGTDTQYF TGTGCCAGCAGCTTAGACAGAGCGGGGGGCACAGATACGCAGTATTTT
TRBJ1-6 . many TRBV12-3/TRBV12-4 CASSLAGRRPYNSPLHF TGTGCCAGCAGTTTAGCTGGCAGAAGGCCCTATAATTCACCCCTCCACTTT
TRBJ2-7 . many TRBV7-9 CASSLQSSYEQYF TGTGCCAGCAGCTTACAGAGCTCCTACGAGCAGTACTTC
TRBJ1-6 . few TRBV2 CASVGAYNSPLHF TGTGCCAGCGTAGGGGCCTATAATTCACCCCTCCACTTT
TRBJ1-6 . many TRBV6-6 CASNDGAWISPLHF TGTGCCAGCAATGATGGGGCCTGGATTTCACCCCTCCACTTT
TRBJ2-3 . . TRBV4-3 CASSWRSDADTQYF TGCGCCAGCAGCTGGAGAAGTGATGCAGATACGCAGTATTTT
TRBJ1-2 . . TRBV27 CASSPLPGTGDPRRPNYGYTF TGTGCCAGCAGTCCCCTACCCGGGACCGGAGATCCAAGACGACCTAACTATGGCTACACCTTC
TRBJ1-5 TRBD1 . TRBV7-6 CASRQGSWNQPQHF TGTGCCAGTCGACAGGGCTCATGGAATCAGCCCCAGCATTTT
TRBJ1-2 . . TRBV6-6 CASRGVEGSPYGYTF TGTGCCAGCAGAGGGGTAGAAGGTTCCCCATATGGCTACACCTTC
TRBJ1-2 TRBD1 . TRBV7-3 CASSLTVAGTGEGYTF TGTGCCAGCAGCTTAACTGTCGCCGGGACAGGGGAAGGCTACACCTTC
TRBJ2-1 TRBD1 . TRBV7-9 CASSAPTGGSYNEQFF TGTGCCAGCAGCGCGCCGACAGGGGGCTCCTACAATGAGCAGTTCTTC
TRBJ2-5 . . TRBV6-4 CARLKETQYF TGTGCCAGGTTAAAAGAGACCCAGTACTTC
TRBJ2-3 TRBD2 . TRBV24-1 CATSDGGGVADTQYF TGTGCCACCAGTGACGGCGGGGGGGTGGCAGATACGCAGTATTTT
TRBJ2-1 . . TRBV9 CASSDQGGGRYNEQFF TGTGCCAGCAGCGACCAAGGAGGGGGCCGCTACAATGAGCAGTTCTTC
TRBJ1-3 . . TRBV7-9 CASSLAPRVPGNTIYF TGTGCCAGCAGCTTAGCACCTAGGGTCCCTGGAAACACCATATATTTT
TRBJ1-6 . . TRBV5-1 CASSLGSGLPHF TGCGCCAGCAGCTTGGGATCGGGACTCCCCCACTTT
TRBJ1-1 . few TRBV5-1 CATKDGNTEAFF TGCGCCACCAAGGACGGGAACACTGAAGCTTTCTTT
TRBJ2-2 . . TRBV6-6 CASSYSTGPRRNTGELFF TGTGCCAGCAGTTACTCGACAGGCCCCCGGAGGAACACCGGGGAGCTGTTTTTT
TRBJ1-1 TRBD1 many TRBV7-3 CASSLKPGQGAGAFF TGTGCCAGCAGCTTAAAGCCGGGACAGGGGGCCGGAGCTTTCTTT
TRBJ2-3 TRBD1 few TRBV7-2 CASSLVWDRDTDTQYF TGTGCCAGCAGCTTAGTTTGGGACAGGGACACAGATACGCAGTATTTT
TRBJ2-5 TRBD1 few TRBV7-9 CASSTSTGLNREAQYF TGTGCCAGCAGCACGTCGACAGGGCTAAATCGTGAGGCCCAGTACTTC
TRBJ2-4 . . TRBV10-3 CAISESEQGRTKNIQYF TGTGCCATCAGTGAGTCCGAGCAGGGGAGGACCAAAAACATTCAGTACTTC
TRBJ2-5 . . TRBV29-1 CSGHAGGTQYF TGCAGCGGGCATGCTGGGGGGACCCAGTACTTC
TRBJ1-6 . . TRBV7-9 CASIRLPPGLDSPLHF TGTGCCAGCATCAGACTTCCTCCGGGCCTCGATTCACCCCTCCACTTT
TRBJ2-1 TRBD2 . TRBV27 CASSLSLADYNEQFF TGTGCCAGCAGTTTAAGTCTAGCGGATTACAATGAGCAGTTCTTC
TRBJ1-1 . . TRBV4-1 CASSQEDVTEAFF TGCGCCAGCAGCCAAGAAGACGTCACTGAAGCTTTCTTT
TRBJ2-1 . few TRBV6-5 CASSYDGVNEQFF TGTGCCAGCAGTTATGACGGAGTCAATGAGCAGTTCTTC
TRBJ2-5 . . TRBV5-6 CASSLYRQIQETQYF TGTGCCAGCAGCTTGTACAGACAAATTCAAGAGACCCAGTACTTC
TRBJ2-3 TRBD2 . TRBV2 CAKGTSGGTDTQYF TGTGCCAAGGGGACTAGCGGGGGCACAGATACGCAGTATTTT
TRBJ2-3 TRBD2 . TRBV20-1 CSARPYPLAGGGPTFTDTQYF TGCAGTGCTAGACCATACCCTCTAGCGGGGGGCGGACCTACCTTCACAGATACGCAGTATTTT
TRBJ1-1 TRBD1 . TRBV29-1 CSVGQGAYTEAFF TGCAGCGTAGGACAGGGGGCGTACACTGAAGCTTTCTTT
TRBJ1-1 TRBD1 few TRBV12-5 CASGLGQGNTEAFF TGTGCTAGTGGTTTGGGACAGGGGAACACTGAAGCTTTCTTT
TRBJ1-1 TRBD1 . TRBV27 CASSLYRGDYTEAFF TGTGCCAGCAGTTTATACAGGGGGGATTACACTGAAGCTTTCTTT
TRBJ1-5 TRBD1 . TRBV29-1 CSVVTGRGDQPQHF TGCAGCGTCGTGACAGGGAGAGGGGATCAGCCCCAGCATTTT
TRBJ2-3 . . TRBV6-6 CASPRGTGGTDTQYF TGTGCCAGTCCCAGGGGAACGGGGGGCACAGATACGCAGTATTTT
TRBJ1-4 . . TRBV20-1 CSAEQSPNEKLFF TGCAGTGCGGAACAGTCTCCTAATGAAAAACTGTTTTTT
TRBJ1-1 TRBD1 many TRBV7-9 CASSLAGKGQGEPEAFF TGTGCCAGCAGCTTAGCCGGGAAGGGACAGGGTGAGCCTGAAGCTTTCTTT
TRBJ2-2 TRBD1 few TRBV27 CASSLSVDRGLWNTGELFF TGTGCCAGCAGTTTATCTGTTGACAGGGGGTTATGGAACACCGGGGAGCTGTTTTTT
TRBJ1-1 . . TRBV12-3/TRBV12-4 CASRPGPHSPGAEAFF TGTGCCAGCAGACCAGGACCCCACTCCCCGGGGGCTGAAGCTTTCTTT
TRBJ2-4 . few TRBV11-2 CASRVGGAGNGKNIQYF TGTGCCAGCAGGGTAGGGGGGGCCGGGAATGGCAAAAACATTCAGTACTTC